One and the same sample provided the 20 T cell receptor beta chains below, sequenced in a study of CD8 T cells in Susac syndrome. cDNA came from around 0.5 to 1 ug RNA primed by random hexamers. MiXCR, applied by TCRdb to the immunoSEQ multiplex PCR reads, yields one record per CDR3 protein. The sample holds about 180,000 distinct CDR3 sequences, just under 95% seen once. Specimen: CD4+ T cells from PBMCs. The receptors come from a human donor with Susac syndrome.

In nucleotides, the CDR3 is TGTGCCAGCAGCCAAGATTGGAAAGATGAGCAGTTCTTC. The encoded protein is CASSQDWKDEQFF. The genes are TRBV3-1 and TRBJ2-1; D call uncertain. V lost 0 bases and J 8 bases, leaving 8 bases between the germline ends. This CDR3 spans 13 amino acids. CDR1 is LGHDT and CDR2 is YNNKEL in the germline V gene (reference sequence).

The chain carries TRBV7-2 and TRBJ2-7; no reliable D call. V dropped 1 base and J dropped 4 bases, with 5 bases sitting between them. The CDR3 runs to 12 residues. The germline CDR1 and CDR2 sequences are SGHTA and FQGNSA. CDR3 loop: CASSLGQYEQYF. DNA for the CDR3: TGTGCCAGCAGCTTAGGGCAGTACGAGCAGTACTTC.

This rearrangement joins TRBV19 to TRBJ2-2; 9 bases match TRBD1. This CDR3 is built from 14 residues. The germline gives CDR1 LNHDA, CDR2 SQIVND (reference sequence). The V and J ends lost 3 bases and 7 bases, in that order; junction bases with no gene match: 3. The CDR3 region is CASSMGQGLGELFF. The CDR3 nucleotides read TGTGCCAGTAGTATGGGACAGGGTCTCGGGGAGCTGTTTTTT. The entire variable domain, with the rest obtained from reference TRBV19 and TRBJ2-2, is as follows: DGGITQSPKYLFRKEGQNVTLSCEQNLNHDAMYWYRQDPGQGLRLIYYSQIVNDFQKGDIAEGYSVSREKKESFPLTVTSAQKNPTAFYLCASSMGQGLGELFFGEGSRLTVL.

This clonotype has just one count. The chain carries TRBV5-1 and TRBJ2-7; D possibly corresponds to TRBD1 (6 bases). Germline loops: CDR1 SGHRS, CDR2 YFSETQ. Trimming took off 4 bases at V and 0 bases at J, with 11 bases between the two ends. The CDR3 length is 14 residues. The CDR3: CASSQTGDSYEQYF. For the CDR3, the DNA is TGCGCCAGCAGCCAGACAGGAGACTCCTACGAGCAGTACTTC.

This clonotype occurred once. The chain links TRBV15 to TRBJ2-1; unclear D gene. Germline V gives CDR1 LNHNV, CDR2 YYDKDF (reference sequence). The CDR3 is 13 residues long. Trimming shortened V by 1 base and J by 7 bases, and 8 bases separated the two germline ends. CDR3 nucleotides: TGTGCCACCAGCAGAGGAGATGGTAATGAGCAGTTCTTC. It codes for CATSRGDGNEQFF.

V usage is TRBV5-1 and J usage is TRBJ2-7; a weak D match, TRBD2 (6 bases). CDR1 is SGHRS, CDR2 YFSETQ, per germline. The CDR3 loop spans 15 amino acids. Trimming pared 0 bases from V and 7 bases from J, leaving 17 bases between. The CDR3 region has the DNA TGCGCCAGCAGCTTGGGAGCGGGCAGTGTGGGGGAGCAGTACTTC. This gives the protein CASSLGAGSVGEQYF.

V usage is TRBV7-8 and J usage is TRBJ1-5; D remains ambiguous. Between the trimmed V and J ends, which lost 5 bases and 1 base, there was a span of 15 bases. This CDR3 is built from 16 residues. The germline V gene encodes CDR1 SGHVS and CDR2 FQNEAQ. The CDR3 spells CASSRSHPPSNQPQHF. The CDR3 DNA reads TGTGCCAGCAGCCGTAGCCACCCTCCCAGCAATCAGCCCCAGCATTTT.

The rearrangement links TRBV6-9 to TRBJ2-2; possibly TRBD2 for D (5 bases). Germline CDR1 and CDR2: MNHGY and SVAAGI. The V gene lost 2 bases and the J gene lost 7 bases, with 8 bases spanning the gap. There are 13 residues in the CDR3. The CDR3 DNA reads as TGTGCCAGCAGTTATCGGGAAGGCGGGGAGCTGTTTTTT. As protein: CASSYREGGELFF.

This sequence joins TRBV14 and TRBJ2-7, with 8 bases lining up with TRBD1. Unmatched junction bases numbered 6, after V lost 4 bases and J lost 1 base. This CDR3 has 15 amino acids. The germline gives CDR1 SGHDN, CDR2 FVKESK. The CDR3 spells CASSRGTGKSYEQYF. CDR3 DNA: TGTGCCAGCAGCCGGGGGACAGGTAAATCCTACGAGCAGTACTTC.

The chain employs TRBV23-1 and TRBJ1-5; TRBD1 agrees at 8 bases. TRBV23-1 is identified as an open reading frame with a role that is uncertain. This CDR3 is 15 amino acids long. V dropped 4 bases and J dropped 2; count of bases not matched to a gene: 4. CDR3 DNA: TGCGCCAGCAGTCGAGGACAGGGCTGCAATCAGCCCCAGCATTTT. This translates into CASSRGQGCNQPQHF.

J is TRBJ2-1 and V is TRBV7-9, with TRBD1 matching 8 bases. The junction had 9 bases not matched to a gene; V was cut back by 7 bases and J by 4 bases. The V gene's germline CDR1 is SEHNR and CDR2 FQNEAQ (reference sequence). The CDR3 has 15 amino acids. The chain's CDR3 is CASIATGGDYNEQFF. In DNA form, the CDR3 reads TGTGCCAGCATTGCTACAGGGGGAGATTACAATGAGCAGTTCTTC. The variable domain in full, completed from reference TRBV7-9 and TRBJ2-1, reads DTGVSQNPRHKITKRGQNVTFRCDPISEHNRLYWYRQTLGQGPEFLTYFQNEAQLEKSRLLSDRFSAERPKGSFSTLEIQRTEQGDSAMYLCASIATGGDYNEQFFGPGTRLTVL.

The DNA for the CDR3 is TGTGCCAGCAGTGAAGCCGGAAGGTTGGGGGAGCTGTTTTTT. It translates to CASSEAGRLGELFF. This sequence joins TRBV2 and TRBJ2-2; D is unclear. Trimming cost V 0 bases and J 8 bases, with 10 bases left between them. The CDR3 has 14 amino acids. Germline values: CDR1 SNHLY, CDR2 FYNNEI.

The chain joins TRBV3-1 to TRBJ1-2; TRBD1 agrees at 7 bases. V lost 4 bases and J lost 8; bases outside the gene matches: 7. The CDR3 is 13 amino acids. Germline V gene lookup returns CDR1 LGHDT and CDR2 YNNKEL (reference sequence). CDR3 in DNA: TGTGCCAGCAGCCTGAGGGACAGCCGGGGCTACACCTTC. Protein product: CASSLRDSRGYTF.

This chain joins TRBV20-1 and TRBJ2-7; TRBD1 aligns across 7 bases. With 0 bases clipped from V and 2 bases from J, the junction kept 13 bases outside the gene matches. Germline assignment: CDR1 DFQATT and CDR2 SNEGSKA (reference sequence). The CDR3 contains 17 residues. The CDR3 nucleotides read TGCAGTGCTAGAGACCGCCTACTTGAGGGGGCAGCCTACGAGCAGTACTTC. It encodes CSARDRLLEGAAYEQYF.

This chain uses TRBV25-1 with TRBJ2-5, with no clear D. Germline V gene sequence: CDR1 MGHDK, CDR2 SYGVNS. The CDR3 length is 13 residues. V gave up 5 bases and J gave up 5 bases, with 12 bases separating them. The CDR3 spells CASSTPPRETQYF. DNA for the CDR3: TGTGCCAGCAGTACCCCTCCACGGGAGACCCAGTACTTC.

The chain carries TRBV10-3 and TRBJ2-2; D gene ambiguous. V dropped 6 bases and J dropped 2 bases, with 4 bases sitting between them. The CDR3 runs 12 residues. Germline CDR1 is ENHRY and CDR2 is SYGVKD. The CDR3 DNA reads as TGTGCCATCAGGGGTAACACCGGGGAGCTGTTTTTT. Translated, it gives CAIRGNTGELFF.

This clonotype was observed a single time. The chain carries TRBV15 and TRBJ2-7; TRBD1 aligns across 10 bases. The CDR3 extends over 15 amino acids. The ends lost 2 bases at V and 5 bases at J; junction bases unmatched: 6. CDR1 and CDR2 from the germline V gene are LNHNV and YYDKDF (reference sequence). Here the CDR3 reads CATSRNSGTGDEQYF. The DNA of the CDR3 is TGTGCCACCAGCAGAAATTCCGGGACAGGGGACGAGCAGTACTTC.

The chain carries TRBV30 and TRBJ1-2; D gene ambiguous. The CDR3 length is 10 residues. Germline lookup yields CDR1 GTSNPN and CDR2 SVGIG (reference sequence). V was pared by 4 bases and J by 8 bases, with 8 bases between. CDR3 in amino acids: CAWNREGYTF. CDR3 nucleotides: TGTGCCTGGAATCGGGAAGGCTACACCTTC.

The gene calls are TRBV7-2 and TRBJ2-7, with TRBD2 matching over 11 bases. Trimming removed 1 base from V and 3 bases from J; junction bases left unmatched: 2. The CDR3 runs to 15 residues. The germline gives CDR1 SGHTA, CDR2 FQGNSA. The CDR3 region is CASSLVLAGVYEQYF. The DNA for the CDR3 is TGTGCCAGCAGCTTAGTACTAGCGGGAGTCTACGAGCAGTACTTC.

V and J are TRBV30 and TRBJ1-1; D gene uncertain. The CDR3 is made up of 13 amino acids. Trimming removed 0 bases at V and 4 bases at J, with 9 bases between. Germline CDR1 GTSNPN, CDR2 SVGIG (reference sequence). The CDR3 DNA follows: TGTGCCTGGAGTGTTGGGGTGGGCACTGAAGCTTTCTTT. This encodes CAWSVGVGTEAFF. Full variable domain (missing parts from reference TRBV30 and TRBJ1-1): SQTIHQWPATLVQPVGSPLSLECTVEGTSNPNLYWYRQAAGRGLQLLFYSVGIGQISSEVPQNLSASRPQDRQFILSSKKLLLSDSGFYLCAWSVGVGTEAFFGQGTRLTVV.